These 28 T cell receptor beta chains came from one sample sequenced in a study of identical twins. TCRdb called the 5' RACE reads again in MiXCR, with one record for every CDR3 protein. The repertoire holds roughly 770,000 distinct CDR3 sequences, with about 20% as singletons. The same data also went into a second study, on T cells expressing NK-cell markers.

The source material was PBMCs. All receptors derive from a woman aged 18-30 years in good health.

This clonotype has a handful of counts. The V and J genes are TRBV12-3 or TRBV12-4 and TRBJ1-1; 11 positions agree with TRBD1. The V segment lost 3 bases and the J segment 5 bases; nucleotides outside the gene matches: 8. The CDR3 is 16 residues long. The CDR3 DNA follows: TGTGCCAGCAGTTTCTGGACAGGGGGCGCAAAAACTGAAGCTTTCTTT. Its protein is CASSFWTGGAKTEAFF.

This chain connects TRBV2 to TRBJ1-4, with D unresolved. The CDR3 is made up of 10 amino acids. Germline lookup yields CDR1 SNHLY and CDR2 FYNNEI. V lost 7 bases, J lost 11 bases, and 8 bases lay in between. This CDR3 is CASKAAKLFF. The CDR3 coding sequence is TGTGCCAGCAAGGCAGCGAAACTGTTTTTT.

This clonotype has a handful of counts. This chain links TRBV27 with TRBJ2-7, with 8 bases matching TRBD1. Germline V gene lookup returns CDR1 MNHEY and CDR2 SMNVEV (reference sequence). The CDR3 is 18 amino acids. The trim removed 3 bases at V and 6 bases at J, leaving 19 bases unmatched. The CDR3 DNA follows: TGTGCCAGCAGTTTGTCCGGGACAGGCCGACGGATTCGCGGCGAGCAGTACTTC. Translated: CASSLSGTGRRIRGEQYF.

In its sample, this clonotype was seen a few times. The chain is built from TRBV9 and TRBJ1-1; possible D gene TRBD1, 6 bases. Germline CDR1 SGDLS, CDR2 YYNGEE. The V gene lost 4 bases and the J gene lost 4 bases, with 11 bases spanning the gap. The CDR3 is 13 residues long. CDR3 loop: CASSITGTTEAFF. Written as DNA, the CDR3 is TGTGCCAGCAGCATCACAGGGACCACTGAAGCTTTCTTT.

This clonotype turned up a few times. The CDR3 DNA sequence: TGCAGTGCCGTCACCGGGGGTTCGCAAGCTTTCTTT. This sequence encodes CSAVTGGSQAFF. The chain couples TRBV20-1 to TRBJ1-1, with D possibly TRBD1 on 5 matching bases. V shed 6 bases and J shed 9 bases, with 17 bases lying between them. The germline gives CDR1 DFQATT, CDR2 SNEGSKA (reference sequence). There are 12 residues in the CDR3.

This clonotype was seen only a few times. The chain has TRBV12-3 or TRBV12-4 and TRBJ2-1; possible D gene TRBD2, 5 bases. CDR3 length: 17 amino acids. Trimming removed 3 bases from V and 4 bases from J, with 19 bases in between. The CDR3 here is CASSFGRSGRGYNEQFF. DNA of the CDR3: TGTGCCAGCAGTTTCGGTCGTAGTGGGAGAGGGTACAATGAGCAGTTCTTC.

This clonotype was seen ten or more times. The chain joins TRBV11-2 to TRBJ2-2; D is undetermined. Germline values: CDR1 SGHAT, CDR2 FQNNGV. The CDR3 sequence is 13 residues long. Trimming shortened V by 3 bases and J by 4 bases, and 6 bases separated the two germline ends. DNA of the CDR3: TGTGCCAGCAGCTTGATGGGCACCGGGGAGCTGTTTTTT. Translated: CASSLMGTGELFF.

The CDR3 sequence: CASSSRLGVGQETQYF. Here the CDR3 DNA reads TGTGCCAGCAGCTCCCGACTAGGCGTGGGCCAAGAGACCCAGTACTTC. The chain carries TRBV7-6 and TRBJ2-5, with D maybe TRBD2 (6 bases). V was pared by 4 bases and J by 1 base, with 16 bases between. From germline, CDR1 is SGHVS and CDR2 FNYEAQ. CDR3 size: 16 residues.

The CDR3 sequence: CSASPTPTDTQYF. The DNA of the CDR3 is TGCAGTGCTAGCCCGACACCCACAGATACGCAGTATTTT. The rearrangement joins TRBV20-1 to TRBJ2-3, with D unclear. The CDR3 covers 13 residues. Trimming cost V 3 bases and J 2 bases, with 9 bases left between them. The germline CDR1 and CDR2 sequences are DFQATT and SNEGSKA (reference sequence).

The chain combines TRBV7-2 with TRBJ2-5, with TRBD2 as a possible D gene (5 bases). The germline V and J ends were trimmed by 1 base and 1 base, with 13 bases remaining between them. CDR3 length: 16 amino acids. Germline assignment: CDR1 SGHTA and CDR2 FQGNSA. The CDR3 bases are TGTGCCAGCAGCTTAGTGCCGGCTAGCTTCCAAGAGACCCAGTACTTC. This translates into CASSLVPASFQETQYF.

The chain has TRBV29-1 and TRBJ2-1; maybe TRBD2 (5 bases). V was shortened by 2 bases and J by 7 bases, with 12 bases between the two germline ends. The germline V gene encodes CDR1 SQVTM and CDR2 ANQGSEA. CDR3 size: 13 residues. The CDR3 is CSVESTRRNEQFF. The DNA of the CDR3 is TGCAGCGTTGAATCCACTAGGAGAAATGAGCAGTTCTTC.

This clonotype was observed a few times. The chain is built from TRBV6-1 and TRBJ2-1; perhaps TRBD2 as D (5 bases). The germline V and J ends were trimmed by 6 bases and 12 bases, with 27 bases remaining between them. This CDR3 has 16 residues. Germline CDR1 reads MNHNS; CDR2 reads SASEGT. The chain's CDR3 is CASSHTRQGLKDLQFF. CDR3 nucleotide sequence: TGTGCCAGCAGCCACACTCGCCAAGGACTGAAGGACTTGCAGTTCTTC.

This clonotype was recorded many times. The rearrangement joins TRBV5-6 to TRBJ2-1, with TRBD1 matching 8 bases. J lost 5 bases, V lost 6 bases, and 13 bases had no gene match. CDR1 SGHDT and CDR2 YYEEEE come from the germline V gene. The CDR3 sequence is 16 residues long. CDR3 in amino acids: CASILEAGTGNNEQFF. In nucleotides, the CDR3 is TGTGCCAGCATCCTGGAAGCCGGGACAGGTAACAATGAGCAGTTCTTC.

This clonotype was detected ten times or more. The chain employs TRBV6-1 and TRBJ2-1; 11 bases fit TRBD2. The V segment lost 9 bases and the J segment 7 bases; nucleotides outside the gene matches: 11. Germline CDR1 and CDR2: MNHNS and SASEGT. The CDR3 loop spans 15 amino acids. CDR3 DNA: TGTGCCAGTCGTACCGGGACTAGCGGCTATAATGAGCAGTTCTTC. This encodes CASRTGTSGYNEQFF.

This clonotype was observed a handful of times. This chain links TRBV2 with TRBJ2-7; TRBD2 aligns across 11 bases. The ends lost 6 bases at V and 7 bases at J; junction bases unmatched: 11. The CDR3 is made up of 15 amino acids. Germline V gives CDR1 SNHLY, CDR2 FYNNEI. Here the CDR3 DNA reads TGTGCCAGCAGCTCATATAGCGGGGGGGCGCGGGAGCAGTACTTC. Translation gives CASSSYSGGAREQYF.

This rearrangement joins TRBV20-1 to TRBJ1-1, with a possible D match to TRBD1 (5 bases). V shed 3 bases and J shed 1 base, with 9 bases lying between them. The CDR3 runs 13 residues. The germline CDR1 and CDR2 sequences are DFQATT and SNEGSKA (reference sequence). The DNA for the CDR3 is TGCAGTGCTAGCCGACAGCAGAACACTGAAGCTTTCTTT. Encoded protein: CSASRQQNTEAFF.

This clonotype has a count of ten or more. Written as DNA, the CDR3 is TGCGCCAGCAGCTTCGGCGGAGTAGGACAGCGGGGGGGTATCCCGTACGAGCAGTACTTC. This codes for CASSFGGVGQRGGIPYEQYF. This sequence joins TRBV5-1 and TRBJ2-7, with TRBD2 identical over 10 bases. The V segment lost 2 bases and the J segment 4 bases; nucleotides outside the gene matches: 21. Germline V CDR1 and CDR2: SGHRS, YFSETQ. The CDR3 has 20 amino acids.

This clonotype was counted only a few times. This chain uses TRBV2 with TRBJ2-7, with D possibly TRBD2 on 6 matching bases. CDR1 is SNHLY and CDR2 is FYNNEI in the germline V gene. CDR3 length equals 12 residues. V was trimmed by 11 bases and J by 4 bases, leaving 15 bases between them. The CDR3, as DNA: TGTGCCTTGACTGGGACTGGATACGAGCAGTACTTC. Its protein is CALTGTGYEQYF.

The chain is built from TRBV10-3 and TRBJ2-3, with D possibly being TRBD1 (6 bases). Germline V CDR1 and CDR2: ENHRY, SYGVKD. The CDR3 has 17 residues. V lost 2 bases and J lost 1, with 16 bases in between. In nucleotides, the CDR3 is TGTGCCATCAGTGAGGGCTTTACAGGGCGTGGCACAGATACGCAGTATTTT. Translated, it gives CAISEGFTGRGTDTQYF.

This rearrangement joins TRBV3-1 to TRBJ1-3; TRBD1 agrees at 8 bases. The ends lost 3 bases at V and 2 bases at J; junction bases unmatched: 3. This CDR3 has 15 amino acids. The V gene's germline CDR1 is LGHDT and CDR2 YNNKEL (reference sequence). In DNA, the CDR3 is TGTGCCAGCAGCCACGGACAGGGAGCTGGAAACACCATATATTTT. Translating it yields CASSHGQGAGNTIYF.

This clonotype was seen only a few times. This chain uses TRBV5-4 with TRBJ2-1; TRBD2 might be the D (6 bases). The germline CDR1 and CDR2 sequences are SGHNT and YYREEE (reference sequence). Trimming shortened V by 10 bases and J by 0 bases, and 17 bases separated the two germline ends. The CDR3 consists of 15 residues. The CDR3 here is CAFTPGEYSYNEQFF. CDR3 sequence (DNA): TGTGCCTTTACCCCGGGGGAGTACTCCTACAATGAGCAGTTCTTC.

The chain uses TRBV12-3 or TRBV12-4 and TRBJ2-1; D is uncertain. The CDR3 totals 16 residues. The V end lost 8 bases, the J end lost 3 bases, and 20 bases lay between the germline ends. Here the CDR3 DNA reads TGTGCCAGCGCGTTCCGCTCTATTTCAGGCTACAATGAGCAGTTCTTC. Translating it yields CASAFRSISGYNEQFF.

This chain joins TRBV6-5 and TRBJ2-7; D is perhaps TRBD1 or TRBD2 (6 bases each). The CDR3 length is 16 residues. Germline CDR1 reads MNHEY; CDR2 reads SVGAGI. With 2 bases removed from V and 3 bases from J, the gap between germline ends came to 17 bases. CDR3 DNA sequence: TGTGCCAGCAGTTACCCCCAGATCGGGGGCAGCTACGAGCAGTACTTC. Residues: CASSYPQIGGSYEQYF.

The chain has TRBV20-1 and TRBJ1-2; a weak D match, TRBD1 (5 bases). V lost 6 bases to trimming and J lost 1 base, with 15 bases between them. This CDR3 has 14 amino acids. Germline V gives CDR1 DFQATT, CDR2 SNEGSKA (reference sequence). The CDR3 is CSARRRGYNYGYTF. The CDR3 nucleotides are TGCAGTGCCCGAAGGAGGGGATATAACTATGGCTACACCTTC.

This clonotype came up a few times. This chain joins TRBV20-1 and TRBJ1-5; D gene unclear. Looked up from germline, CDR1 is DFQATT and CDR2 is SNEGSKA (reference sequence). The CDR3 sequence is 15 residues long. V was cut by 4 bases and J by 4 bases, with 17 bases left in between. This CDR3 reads CSAKPVEGGNQPQHF. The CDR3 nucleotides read TGCAGTGCTAAACCGGTGGAGGGCGGGAATCAGCCCCAGCATTTT.

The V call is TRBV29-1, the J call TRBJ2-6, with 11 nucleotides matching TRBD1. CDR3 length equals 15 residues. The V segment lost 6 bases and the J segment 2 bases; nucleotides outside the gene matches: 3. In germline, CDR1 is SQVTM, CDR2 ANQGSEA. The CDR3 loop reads CSVGQGAAGANVLTF. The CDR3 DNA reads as TGCAGCGTCGGACAGGGGGCTGCTGGGGCCAACGTCCTGACTTTC.

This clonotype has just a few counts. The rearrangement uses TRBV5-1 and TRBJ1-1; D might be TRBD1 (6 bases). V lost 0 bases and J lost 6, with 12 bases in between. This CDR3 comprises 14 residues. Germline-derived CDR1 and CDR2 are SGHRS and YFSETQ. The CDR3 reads CASSLDRVLAEAFF. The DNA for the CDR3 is TGCGCCAGCAGCTTGGACAGGGTTCTCGCTGAAGCTTTCTTT.

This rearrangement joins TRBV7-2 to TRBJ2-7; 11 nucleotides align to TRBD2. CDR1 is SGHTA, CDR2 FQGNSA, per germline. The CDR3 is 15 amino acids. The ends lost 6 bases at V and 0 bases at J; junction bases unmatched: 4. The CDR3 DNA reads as TGTGCCAGCAGACTACTAGCGGGAGCCTCCTACGAGCAGTACTTC. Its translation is CASRLLAGASYEQYF.